The clone carrying this T cell receptor (beta chain) came up a few times. What it binds is not known. This sample is drawn from a study of T cell responses to AZD1222 COVID-19 vaccine. Study overall: Pooled together were second doses at about 4 or about 12 weeks. Overall study results and limits: CD4 TCRs linked to vaccination spanned spike, dominating at 160-218 and 743-854. Among the donors, most were white British and more were female, and clonal diversity was possibly underestimated.

The germline V gene encodes CDR1 LNHDA and CDR2 SQIVND (reference sequence). The CDR3 has 16 residues. V was pared by 2 bases and J by 3 bases, with 7 bases of the junction left unmatched. The data were produced by immunoSEQ multiplex PCR, yet TCRdb's version contains in-frame clones alone and is incomplete. Of tens of thousands of clones in the sample, about 78% are singletons; the top ten hold 3% to 4%. Sequencing used peripheral blood, obtained on day 0 of AZD1222 vaccination. This clonotype was sampled from an adult in good health. The V gene is TRBV19, the J gene TRBJ2-3; 8 positions agree with TRBD2. CDR3 DNA sequence: TGTGCCAGTAGTATATATGAGTCGGGAGGGACAGATACGCAGTATTTT. As protein: CASSIYESGGTDTQYF.